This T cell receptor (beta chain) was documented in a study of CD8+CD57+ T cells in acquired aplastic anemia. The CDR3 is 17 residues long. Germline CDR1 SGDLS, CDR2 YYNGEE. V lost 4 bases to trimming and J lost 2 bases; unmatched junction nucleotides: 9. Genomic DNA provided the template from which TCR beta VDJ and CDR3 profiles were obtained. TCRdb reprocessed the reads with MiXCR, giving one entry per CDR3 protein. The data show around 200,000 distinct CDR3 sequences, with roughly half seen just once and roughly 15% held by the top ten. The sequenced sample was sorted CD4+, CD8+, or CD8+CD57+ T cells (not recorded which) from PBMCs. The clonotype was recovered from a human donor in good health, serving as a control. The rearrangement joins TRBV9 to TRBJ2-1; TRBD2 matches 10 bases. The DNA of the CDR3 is TGTGCCAGCAGCATTAGGGGTAGCGGGGGGACCTACAATGAGCAGTTCTTC. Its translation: CASSIRGSGGTYNEQFF.